Here is one TCR beta chain with its context. The antigen is undetermined. This entry is derived from a study of cytomegalovirus exposure and HLA in healthy donors. Whole-study findings and limits: A missense DCLRE1C variant was associated with V- and J-gene trimming of TCR beta chains in a later analysis, and an independent cohort replicated the association. One later analysis reportedly identified an Asian-associated ancestry cluster that showed fewer N-insertions than the approximately 710-donor mean.

A multiplex PCR was run with 60 Vbeta primers and 13 Jbeta primers. The assay was immunoSEQ multiplex PCR, and TCRdb's table has in-frame clones only and misses some. The sample has about 97,000 clones, roughly 70% seen once. Trimming took 2 bases from V and 1 from J, leaving 9 bases between them. There are 15 residues in the CDR3. Germline V CDR1 and CDR2: SGHTA, FQGTGA. The specimen sequenced was PBMCs. The receptor was isolated from a man over 45 in good health and CMV-seronegative. The chain has TRBV7-3 and TRBJ2-1, with unresolved D. CDR3 in DNA: TGTGCCAGCAGCTTACAGCGCCCATCCTACAATGAGCAGTTCTTC. This sequence encodes CASSLQRPSYNEQFF.